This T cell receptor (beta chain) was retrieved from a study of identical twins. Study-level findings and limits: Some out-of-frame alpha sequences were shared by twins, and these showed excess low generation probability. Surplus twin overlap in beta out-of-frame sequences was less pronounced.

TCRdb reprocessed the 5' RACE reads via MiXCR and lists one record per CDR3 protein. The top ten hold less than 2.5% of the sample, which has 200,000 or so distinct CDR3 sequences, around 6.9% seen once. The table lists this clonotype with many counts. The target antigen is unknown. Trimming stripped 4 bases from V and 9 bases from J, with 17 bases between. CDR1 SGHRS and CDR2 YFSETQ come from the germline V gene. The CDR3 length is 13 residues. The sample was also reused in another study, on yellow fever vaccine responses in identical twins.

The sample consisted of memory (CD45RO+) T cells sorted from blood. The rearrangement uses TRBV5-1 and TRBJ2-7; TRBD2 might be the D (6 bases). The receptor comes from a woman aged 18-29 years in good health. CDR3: CASSLTRAAGQYF. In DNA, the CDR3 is TGCGCCAGCAGCCTGACTAGGGCGGCGGGGCAGTACTTC.